What follows are 14 T cell receptor beta chains derived from one specimen sequenced in a study of post-analysis software for immune sequencing data. Points from the study as a whole: Elevated frequency relative to controls characterized several TRBV segments in patients, TRBV5-6, TRBV5-1 and TRBV20-1 among them.

cDNA libraries of TCR beta carried unique molecular identifiers. Via MiXCR, TCRdb re-called the PCR reads, giving one row per CDR3 protein. This sample has over 700,000 distinct CDR3 sequences; roughly 27% occur once, and the top ten carry around 0.55%. The antigens these receptors bind are not known. The sample was blood. These receptors came from a girl between 10 and 17 years old with multiple sclerosis.

The rearrangement links TRBV29-1 to TRBJ2-7; a weak D match, TRBD2 (6 bases). Germline loops: CDR1 SQVTM, CDR2 ANQGSEA. The CDR3 runs to 16 residues. V lost 3 bases, J lost 4 bases, and 22 bases lay in between. CDR3 region: CSVERWASGLTYEQYF. Written as DNA, the CDR3 is TGCAGCGTTGAGAGGTGGGCATCGGGACTTACGTACGAGCAGTACTTC.

This chain connects TRBV7-8 to TRBJ1-2, with 8 bases aligning to TRBD1. The CDR3 length is 17 residues. Germline CDR1 and CDR2: SGHVS and FQNEAQ. V shed 1 base and J 0 bases; nucleotides not matched to a gene: 7. DNA for the CDR3: TGTGCCAGCAGCTTAGTGGACAGGGCCCTCTCTAACTATGGCTACACCTTC. Translation gives CASSLVDRALSNYGYTF.

J is TRBJ1-4 and V is TRBV4-1; 10 bases are shared with TRBD1. Germline V gives CDR1 MGHRA, CDR2 YSYEKL. The junction had 1 base not matched to a gene; V was cut back by 1 base and J by 5 bases. The CDR3 has 15 amino acids. CDR3 loop: CASSQVGQGNEKLFF. In nucleotides, the CDR3 is TGCGCCAGCAGCCAAGTGGGACAGGGGAATGAAAAACTGTTTTTT.

This clonotype was observed a single time. The chain joins TRBV5-1 to TRBJ2-5, with 8 bases matching TRBD1. The CDR3 loop spans 17 amino acids. Trimming at V came to 3 bases and at J to 2 bases, leaving 12 bases not matched to a gene. The germline V gene has CDR1 SGHRS and CDR2 YFSETQ. The CDR3 loop reads CASSSSGWTGNQETQYF. CDR3 coding DNA: TGCGCCAGCAGCTCGAGCGGTTGGACAGGGAATCAAGAGACCCAGTACTTC.

The CDR3 reads CSVGTSGDTDTQYF. The CDR3 DNA reads as TGCAGCGTTGGGACTAGCGGGGACACAGATACGCAGTATTTT. V gene TRBV29-1 combines with J gene TRBJ2-3; TRBD2 aligns across 12 bases. This CDR3 has 14 amino acids. V lost 4 bases and J lost 2; bases outside the gene matches: 1. Germline CDR1 reads SQVTM; CDR2 reads ANQGSEA.

This clonotype was seen ten or more times. This chain joins TRBV6-1 and TRBJ2-3; D may be TRBD2 (7 bases). Trimming stripped 6 bases from V and 2 bases from J, with 21 bases between. CDR1 is MNHNS, CDR2 SASEGT, per germline. This CDR3 contains 17 residues. In DNA, the CDR3 is TGTGCCAGCAGCGCGAGCTGGGGGGGCCCATACACAGATACGCAGTATTTT. It specifies CASSASWGGPYTDTQYF.

This chain links TRBV5-1 with TRBJ2-3, with D maybe TRBD2 (6 bases). This CDR3 has 15 amino acids. Trimming cost V 3 bases and J 5 bases, with 16 bases left between them. The germline V gene encodes CDR1 SGHRS and CDR2 YFSETQ. The CDR3 sequence is CASSSLAPDVDTQYF. Here the CDR3 DNA reads TGCGCCAGCAGCTCGCTAGCGCCCGACGTAGATACGCAGTATTTT.

The CDR3 DNA reads as TGCGCCAGCAGCCTACCCGGGACAGGTACCTACGAGCAGTACTTC. As protein: CASSLPGTGTYEQYF. V and J are TRBV5-1 and TRBJ2-7; 8 bases are a match to TRBD1. The CDR3 sequence is 15 residues long. The germline V gene has CDR1 SGHRS and CDR2 YFSETQ. V was clipped by 4 bases and J by 2 bases; unmatched bases: 8. Supplemented by reference TRBV5-1 and TRBJ2-7, the full variable domain reads KAGVTQTPRYLIKTRGQQVTLSCSPISGHRSVSWYQQTPGQGLQFLFEYFSETQRNKGNFPGRFSGRQFSNSRSEMNVSTLELGDSALYLCASSLPGTGTYEQYFGPGTRLTVT.

On this clonotype: This sequence may be a read error, since a much larger clone differs from it by one base. V usage is TRBV28 and J usage is TRBJ2-5, with D possibly called TRBD1 or TRBD2 (5 bases each). Germline-derived CDR1 and CDR2 are MDHEN and SYDVKM. The V end was cut by 2 bases, the J end by 11 bases, with 24 bases between. This CDR3 region has 16 residues. The CDR3: CASSLPPGRGSYGQYF. CDR3 sequence (DNA): TGTGCCAGCAGTTTACCCCCAGGGAGAGGGTCCTACGGGCAGTACTTC.

V usage is TRBV20-1 and J usage is TRBJ2-5, with TRBD2 matching over 11 bases. Per germline, CDR1 DFQATT and CDR2 SNEGSKA (reference sequence). With V trimmed by 0 bases and J by 1 base, 19 bases remained unmatched. The CDR3 has 21 residues. DNA for the CDR3: TGCAGTGCTAGAGATCTGTTGGCGGAACAAACCGGGACTAGCGGCCAAGAGACCCAGTACTTC. This gives the protein CSARDLLAEQTGTSGQETQYF.

This chain joins TRBV6-1 and TRBJ1-2; the D is unclear. The CDR3 consists of 15 residues. In germline, CDR1 is MNHNS, CDR2 SASEGT. Trimming removed 2 bases at V and 5 bases at J, with 15 bases between. CDR3 sequence: CASSESPTESYGYTF. For the CDR3, the DNA is TGTGCCAGCAGTGAAAGCCCTACAGAATCTTATGGCTACACCTTC.

The chain links TRBV7-9 to TRBJ2-3; TRBD1 is a possible D gene (6 bases). The CDR3 is made up of 15 amino acids. Trimming took off 2 bases at V and 4 bases at J, with 13 bases between the two ends. From germline, CDR1 is SEHNR and CDR2 FQNEAQ (reference sequence). CDR3 nucleotide sequence: TGTGCCAGCAGCTTAACAGGGCAAGGGCCAGATACGCAGTATTTT. The encoded protein is CASSLTGQGPDTQYF. The entire variable domain, with the rest obtained from reference TRBV7-9 and TRBJ2-3, is as follows: DTGVSQNPRHKITKRGQNVTFRCDPISEHNRLYWYRQTLGQGPEFLTYFQNEAQLEKSRLLSDRFSAERPKGSFSTLEIQRTEQGDSAMYLCASSLTGQGPDTQYFGPGTRLTVL.

This clonotype was seen many times. The V call is TRBV20-1, the J call TRBJ1-6; no clear D. V was clipped by 3 bases and J by 7 bases, with 19 bases between them. Germline V gives CDR1 DFQATT, CDR2 SNEGSKA (reference sequence). The CDR3 runs to 16 residues. CDR3 in DNA: TGCAGTGCTAGGGTCCAAGTTGCGGTGGGGAATTCACCCCTCCACTTT. Protein sequence: CSARVQVAVGNSPLHF.

The chain uses TRBV7-2 and TRBJ2-1; 7 positions agree with TRBD1. V was pared by 10 bases and J by 13 bases, with 22 bases of the junction left unmatched. Germline CDR1 reads SGHTA; CDR2 reads FQGNSA. The CDR3 runs 15 residues. CDR3 coding DNA: TGTGCCACCTCATTTGAGGGACAGCCTCGTGAGACCCAGTTCTTC. This encodes CATSFEGQPRETQFF. Full variable domain (rest looked up from reference TRBV7-2 and TRBJ2-1): GAGVSQSPSNKVTEKGKDVELRCDPISGHTALYWYRQSLGQGLEFLIYFQGNSAPDKSGLPSDRFSAERTGGSVSTLTIQRTQQEDSAVYLCATSFEGQPRETQFFGPGTRLTVL.